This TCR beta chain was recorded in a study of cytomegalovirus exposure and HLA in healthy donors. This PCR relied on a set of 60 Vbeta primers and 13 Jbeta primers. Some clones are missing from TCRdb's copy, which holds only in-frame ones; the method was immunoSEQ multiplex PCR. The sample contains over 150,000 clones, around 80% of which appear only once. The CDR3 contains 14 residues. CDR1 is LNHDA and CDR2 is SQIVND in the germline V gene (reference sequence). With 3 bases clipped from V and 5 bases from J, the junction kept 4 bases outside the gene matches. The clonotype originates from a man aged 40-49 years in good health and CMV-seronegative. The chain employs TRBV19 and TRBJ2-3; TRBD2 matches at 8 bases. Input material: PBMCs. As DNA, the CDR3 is TGTGCCAGTAGTATGTTAGCGGGAAGAGATACGCAGTATTTT. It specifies CASSMLAGRDTQYF.